This entry features one TCR beta chain sequence. This clone's antigen is unknown. One base away there is no much larger clone; base qualities are not given. CDR1 and CDR2 are drawn from the germline V gene: SNHLY, FYNNEI. The cysteine opens and the phenylalanine closes a CDR3 of 13 amino acids. The read is trimmed to its CDR3 DNA, 39 bases read in frame from base 1. Trimming costs V 6 bases and J 3 bases, and their ends lie 12 bases apart. Library preparation employed RT-PCR. TCRdb records NextSeq 550 as the sequencer. The public reads were reprocessed in TCRdb via fastp at Q25 and MiXCR, keeping in-frame beta chains. Rows with one shared CDR3 protein collapse into an entry with the most common genes and DNA. The table for this sample lists tens of thousands of distinct CDR3 sequences; roughly 30% of them were counted only once. Around 72% of the sample lies in the top ten. The data were taken from a study of patients and donors after allogeneic stem cell transplantation (dated by TCRdb to 2019 to 2021).

The chain uses TRBV2 and TRBJ2-7, and the D gene may be TRBD2, 5 bases matching. Sequencing was done on a sample of blood, either unsorted or a sorted T cell fraction (not recorded which). This TCR came from a human donor who was either an allogeneic HSCT recipient or a stem cell or donor lymphocyte infusion donor (not recorded which). It is not recorded whose cells these are; they may come from a transplant donor. The CDR3: CASRTIPYYEQYF. The DNA sequence is given as TGTGCCAGCAGGACTATCCCCTACTACGAGCAGTACTTC.